Presented here are 24 T cell receptor beta chains from one specimen sequenced in a study of shared clonotypes between healthy human individuals. Method: immunoSEQ multiplex PCR; TCRdb's copy keeps in-frame clones and lacks some. The sample lists over 300,000 clones; roughly 84% were seen once. The sequenced sample consisted of memory CD8+ T cells sorted from blood. The subset is: CD45RO+ cells pooled with CCR7-negative TemRA cells. These receptors were collected from a young man in good health.

V and J are TRBV9 and TRBJ2-7; 9 positions match TRBD2. CDR1 is SGDLS and CDR2 is YYNGEE in the germline V gene. This CDR3 has 16 residues. J gave up 4 bases and V 1 base, and 9 bases lay outside the gene matches. The CDR3 coding sequence is TGTGCCAGCAGCGTATCGAAGCGGGGGGCTCCTTACGAGCAGTACTTC. Its protein is CASSVSKRGAPYEQYF.

The table lists this clone with a count of one. Relative to the germline gene, one junction end is altered; a read error may explain this. In DNA form, the CDR3 reads TGCGCCAGCAGGTTGGTTGCGGGGGGCCTTCTGGAGCAGTTCTTC. Its translation: CASRLVAGGLLEQFF. The chain joins TRBV5-1 to TRBJ2-1; 8 bases agree with TRBD2. The CDR3 sequence is 15 residues long. Germline V CDR1 and CDR2: SGHRS, YFSETQ.

A few counts support this clone. The chain employs TRBV5-1 and TRBJ2-1; D gene ambiguous. The CDR3 contains 13 residues. V lost 1 base, J lost 5 bases, and 7 bases lay in between. CDR1 is SGHRS, CDR2 YFSETQ, per germline. CDR3 in amino acids: CASSLTINNEQFF. CDR3 in DNA: TGCGCCAGCAGCTTGACCATCAACAATGAGCAGTTCTTC.

The chain uses TRBV5-6 and TRBJ2-7; D gene ambiguous. V was clipped by 4 bases and J by 5 bases, with 22 bases between them. The CDR3 loop spans 16 amino acids. CDR1 is SGHDT, CDR2 YYEEEE, per germline. CDR3 sequence (DNA): TGTGCCAGCAGCCACATGTTGGTGCTGTCCGGCCACGAGCAGTACTTC. Protein sequence: CASSHMLVLSGHEQYF.

The V and J genes are TRBV5-1 and TRBJ2-1, with unresolved D. CDR3 length: 14 residues. Trimming shortened V by 4 bases and J by 4 bases, and 12 bases separated the two germline ends. Germline assignment: CDR1 SGHRS and CDR2 YFSETQ. CDR3 protein: CASSPTDPYNEQFF. The CDR3 DNA reads as TGCGCCAGCAGCCCAACTGACCCGTACAATGAGCAGTTCTTC.

This chain links TRBV7-2 with TRBJ2-1; 11 bases align to TRBD1. V shed 5 bases and J 7 bases; nucleotides not matched to a gene: 13. This CDR3 spans 17 amino acids. Germline CDR1 is SGHTA and CDR2 is FQGNSA. CDR3 region: CASSPIYGDRGWNEQFF. CDR3 sequence (DNA): TGTGCCAGCAGCCCAATCTACGGGGACAGGGGGTGGAATGAGCAGTTCTTC.

This chain uses TRBV10-3 with TRBJ1-6, with 8 bases that match TRBD1. The CDR3 loop spans 17 amino acids. V dropped 4 bases and J dropped 3; count of bases not matched to a gene: 8. Germline lookup yields CDR1 ENHRY and CDR2 SYGVKD. CDR3 DNA sequence: TGTGCCATCAGTGCAGACAGGGGAACTATCTATAATTCACCCCTCCACTTT. This gives the protein CAISADRGTIYNSPLHF.

The V call is TRBV27, the J call TRBJ2-3, with 10 nucleotides matching TRBD1. The ends lost 7 bases at V and 1 base at J; junction bases unmatched: 5. CDR3 length: 15 amino acids. Per germline, CDR1 MNHEY and CDR2 SMNVEV (reference sequence). Here the CDR3 DNA reads TGTGCCAGCACCTCCGGGACAGGGGGCACAGATACGCAGTATTTT. Encoded protein: CASTSGTGGTDTQYF.

This chain links TRBV29-1 with TRBJ2-7; D gene unclear. This CDR3 has 11 amino acids. Germline CDR1 is SQVTM and CDR2 is ANQGSEA. Trimming took 3 bases from V and 1 from J, leaving 4 bases between them. CDR3 loop: CSVEKSYEQYF. CDR3 bases: TGCAGCGTTGAGAAATCCTACGAGCAGTACTTC.

V usage is TRBV10-2 and J usage is TRBJ2-1, with 9 bases aligning to TRBD2. The CDR3 is 17 residues long. V was clipped by 2 bases and J by 4 bases; unmatched bases: 9. Germline loops: CDR1 WSHSY, CDR2 SAAADI. The CDR3, as DNA: TGCGCCAGCAGTGAGCCAACGGGACTAGCATTTTACAATGAGCAGTTCTTC. Residues: CASSEPTGLAFYNEQFF.

The rearrangement links TRBV30 to TRBJ2-4; D uncertain. The CDR3 spans 13 residues. The V gene's germline CDR1 is GTSNPN and CDR2 SVGIG (reference sequence). Trimming pared 0 bases from V and 6 bases from J, leaving 9 bases between. CDR3 coding DNA: TGTGCCTGGAGTGTATCAGAGACAAACATTCAGTACTTC. It specifies CAWSVSETNIQYF.

The chain couples TRBV6-5 to TRBJ2-1; TRBD2 agrees at 7 bases. V was pared by 2 bases and J by 3 bases, with 1 base of the junction left unmatched. CDR1 is MNHEY and CDR2 is SVGAGI in the germline V gene. The CDR3 consists of 14 residues. The CDR3 sequence is CASSYASGYNEQFF. CDR3 nucleotide sequence: TGTGCCAGCAGTTACGCTAGCGGCTACAATGAGCAGTTCTTC.

The J gene is TRBJ2-2, the V gene TRBV6-5; tentatively, D is TRBD1 (6 bases). The CDR3 totals 15 residues. The V end lost 4 bases, the J end lost 6 bases, and 15 bases lay between the germline ends. Germline CDR1 reads MNHEY; CDR2 reads SVGAGI. The CDR3 sequence is CASSLMAGAPGELFF. The CDR3 coding sequence is TGTGCCAGCAGTTTGATGGCAGGGGCCCCCGGGGAGCTGTTTTTT.

This clone was detected only once. This chain uses TRBV11-2 with TRBJ2-5; 13 nucleotides match TRBD2. This CDR3 contains 17 residues. V gave up 3 bases and J gave up 5 bases; unmatched junction bases: 9. From germline, CDR1 is SGHAT and CDR2 FQNNGV. Here the CDR3 DNA reads TGTGCCAGCAGCTTTTTCAGGACTAGCGGGAGTAGTGAGACCCAGTACTTC. It encodes CASSFFRTSGSSETQYF.

This rearrangement joins TRBV10-3 to TRBJ2-5; 7 nucleotides match TRBD2. With V trimmed by 3 bases and J by 1 base, 8 bases remained unmatched. This CDR3 spans 16 amino acids. CDR1 and CDR2 from the germline V gene are ENHRY and SYGVKD. CDR3 sequence: CAISDPSGTIQETQYF. CDR3 DNA sequence: TGTGCCATCAGTGACCCTAGCGGAACGATCCAAGAGACCCAGTACTTC.

This clone occurred once. The chain links TRBV29-1 to TRBJ1-1; 7 bases are a match to TRBD1. J was trimmed by 4 bases and V by 7 bases; bases with no gene match: 9. This CDR3 has 13 amino acids. Germline assignment: CDR1 SQVTM and CDR2 ANQGSEA. The CDR3 loop is CSAKEGAATEAFF. CDR3 in DNA: TGCAGCGCCAAAGAGGGGGCGGCCACTGAAGCTTTCTTT.

The chain uses TRBV11-2 and TRBJ1-3; D unclear. The CDR3 runs 13 residues. V gave up 5 bases and J gave up 8 bases, with 13 bases separating them. Germline assignment: CDR1 SGHAT and CDR2 FQNNGV. The CDR3: CASSTMPGDTIYF. The CDR3 region has the DNA TGTGCCAGCAGCACCATGCCCGGGGACACCATATATTTT. Full variable domain (remainder filled in from reference TRBV11-2 and TRBJ1-3): EAGVAQSPRYKIIEKRQSVAFWCNPISGHATLYWYQQILGQGPKLLIQFQNNGVVDDSQLPKDRFSAERLKGVDSTLKIQPAKLEDSAVYLCASSTMPGDTIYFGEGSWLTVV.

Remarks on this clone: The sample carries other DNA sequences with the same CDR3. This chain uses TRBV9 with TRBJ2-3; TRBD2 matches 8 bases. V shed 0 bases and J 2 bases; nucleotides not matched to a gene: 2. Germline lookup yields CDR1 SGDLS and CDR2 YYNGEE. The CDR3 consists of 15 residues. The CDR3 DNA reads as TGTGCCAGCAGCGTAGGCGGGGGGACCACAGATACGCAGTATTTT. Translated, it gives CASSVGGGTTDTQYF. Together with reference TRBV9 and TRBJ2-3, the CDR3 gives the full variable domain: DSGVTQTPKHLITATGQRVTLRCSPRSGDLSVYWYQQSLDQGLQFLIQYYNGEERAKGNILERFSAQQFPDLHSELNLSSLELGDSALYFCASSVGGGTTDTQYFGPGTRLTVL.

The genes are TRBV6-1 and TRBJ1-4, with 9 bases lining up with TRBD1. Germline CDR1 is MNHNS and CDR2 is SASEGT. This CDR3 is 15 amino acids long. V trimming: 3 bases; J trimming: 6 bases; junction bases outside the gene matches: 5. The CDR3: CASSEMTGGDEKLFF. The CDR3 DNA reads as TGTGCCAGCAGTGAGATGACAGGGGGGGATGAAAAACTGTTTTTT.

The gene calls are TRBV7-9 and TRBJ2-7, with D possibly called TRBD1 or TRBD2 (5 bases each). This CDR3 comprises 17 residues. Looked up from germline, CDR1 is SEHNR and CDR2 is FQNEAQ (reference sequence). V was cut by 4 bases and J by 6 bases, with 25 bases left in between. CDR3 sequence: CASSSAPNWGKGSEQYF. DNA of the CDR3: TGTGCCAGCAGCTCGGCCCCTAATTGGGGTAAGGGGAGCGAGCAGTACTTC.

The chain uses TRBV10-3 and TRBJ1-3, with 7 bases matching TRBD1. V was pared by 0 bases and J by 0 bases, with 8 bases of the junction left unmatched. The CDR3 runs to 18 residues. Looked up from germline, CDR1 is ENHRY and CDR2 is SYGVKD. CDR3 in DNA: TGTGCCATCAGTGAGTCGACCAGACAGGGAAGCTCTGGAAACACCATATATTTT. Translating it yields CAISESTRQGSSGNTIYF.

Points on this clone: Other DNA variants within this sample encode the same CDR3. This chain joins TRBV5-1 and TRBJ2-7; D unclear. CDR1 and CDR2 from the germline V gene are SGHRS and YFSETQ. Trimming left V 1 base short and J 1 base short, with 6 bases between. The length of the CDR3 is 13 residues. CDR3 sequence (DNA): TGCGCCAGCAGCTTGTCCCCATCCTACGAGCAGTACTTC. This codes for CASSLSPSYEQYF.

V usage is TRBV27 and J usage is TRBJ1-1; D call uncertain. The length of the CDR3 is 14 residues. Germline-derived CDR1 and CDR2 are MNHEY and SMNVEV (reference sequence). Trimming shortened V by 0 bases and J by 0 bases, and 5 bases separated the two germline ends. CDR3 coding DNA: TGTGCCAGCAGTTTATCGCGGTTGAACACTGAAGCTTTCTTT. It codes for CASSLSRLNTEAFF.

The rearrangement links TRBV5-8 to TRBJ2-5; D call uncertain. CDR1 and CDR2 from the germline V gene are SGHTS and YDEGEE. The CDR3 spans 14 residues. Trimming removed 4 bases at V and 4 bases at J, with 14 bases between. This chain's CDR3 is CASSEARIGETQYF. The CDR3 region has the DNA TGTGCCAGCAGCGAGGCCCGAATAGGAGAGACCCAGTACTTC.